The 5 T cell receptor beta chains in this list originate from one sample, sequenced in a study of blood T cells in healthy people across ages. The use of a sample-barcoded 5' primer and a J-beta primer mix characterized a second PCR of about 7 to 12 cycles. TCRdb ran MiXCR on the 5' RACE reads and lists one entry per CDR3 protein. The data contain under 700,000 distinct CDR3 sequences, around 24% of them singletons. These data also featured in a second study, about T cells of mothers and their children.

Source material: blood. The receptor set was obtained from a boy aged 10-17 years in good health.

This clonotype was observed a handful of times. V gene TRBV4-3 combines with J gene TRBJ1-1; D is uncertain. The V gene lost 6 bases and the J gene lost 1 base, with 9 bases spanning the gap. The CDR3 length is 13 residues. CDR1 LGHNA and CDR2 YSLEER come from the germline V gene. The DNA for the CDR3 is TGCGCCAGCAGACCGAGAGAGAACACTGAAGCTTTCTTT. Its translation: CASRPRENTEAFF.

Note on this clonotype: A much more abundant neighbour one base away suggests this may be a read error. The chain is built from TRBV7-9 and TRBJ2-2; D ambiguous. Germline V gene lookup returns CDR1 SEHNR and CDR2 FQNEAQ (reference sequence). With 4 bases removed from V and 5 bases from J, the gap between germline ends came to 5 bases. This CDR3 has 12 amino acids. The CDR3, as DNA: TGTGCCAGCAGCTACGTAACCGGGGAGCTGTTTTTT. Translation: CASSYVTGELFF.

The chain couples TRBV29-1 to TRBJ2-5, with 9 bases that match TRBD2. The J call may be incorrect, as the DNA end agrees better with TRBJ2-7. Germline-derived CDR1 and CDR2 are SQVTM and ANQGSEA. The CDR3 has 14 amino acids. This chain's CDR3 is CSVVLASGVYEQYF. The CDR3 nucleotides read TGCAGCGTTGTTTTGGCTAGCGGGGTCTACGAGCAGTACTTC.

CDR3 sequence: CAIRTSGSYEQYF. CDR3 in DNA: TGTGCCATCCGGACTAGCGGGTCCTACGAGCAGTACTTC. The chain employs TRBV10-3 and TRBJ2-7, with 11 positions matching TRBD2. Germline V gives CDR1 ENHRY, CDR2 SYGVKD. V was pared by 8 bases and J by 1 base, with 1 base of the junction left unmatched. The CDR3 runs to 13 residues.

This clonotype was found a few times. This chain links TRBV7-9 with TRBJ1-2; 10 bases align to TRBD1. The V and J ends lost 5 bases and 4 bases, in that order; junction bases with no gene match: 16. There are 18 residues in the CDR3. Per the germline V gene, CDR1 is SEHNR and CDR2 is FQNEAQ (reference sequence). The CDR3 is CASSQHSPPGQGFYGYTF. CDR3 nucleotides: TGTGCCAGCAGCCAACATTCCCCTCCGGGACAGGGGTTCTATGGCTACACCTTC.